This T cell receptor (beta chain) was profiled in a study of CD8 T cells in ankylosing spondylitis. Whole-study results and caveats: A TCR beta motif of 7 or 8 highly homologous variants appeared characteristic of ankylosing spondylitis blood. Reports say disease-linked clones showed up significantly more in matched ankylosing spondylitis synovial fluid. The disease-linked clones had a CD8+ phenotype and low blood frequencies.

Details on this clonotype: Its antigen is currently unknown.

For TCR beta, libraries came from quantitative 5'-RACE with molecular barcodes. TCRdb used MiXCR to reprocess the 5' RACE reads, holding one entry per CDR3 protein. The sample lists around 480,000 distinct CDR3 sequences; roughly 15% were seen once. The length of the CDR3 is 16 residues. Germline trimming cut 1 base from V and 3 bases from J; bases unmatched to any gene: 5. CDR1 is WSHSY and CDR2 is SAAADI in the germline V gene. The chain employs TRBV10-2 and TRBJ2-7, with 11 positions matching TRBD2. The receptor was derived from a male donor with ankylosing spondylitis. The sequenced material came from blood, either unsorted or a sorted T cell fraction (not recorded which). This CDR3 is CASSEYGTSGFYEQYF. The CDR3 DNA follows: TGCGCCAGCAGTGAGTATGGGACTAGCGGATTCTACGAGCAGTACTTC.